This T cell receptor (beta chain) derives from a study of T cells in Graves' hyperthyroidism and ophthalmopathy. Notes on this clonotype: The antigen remains undetermined. Since a much larger clone is just one base distant, this may be a read error.

Researchers amplified the TCR beta CDR3 regions from RNA transcripts. HTBI primers drove first-round RT-PCR of the TCR CDR3. TCRdb processed the multiplex PCR reads anew with MiXCR; each CDR3 protein has one entry. The table has 640,000 or so distinct CDR3 sequences, approximately 15% seen once. General observations from the study: Ophthalmopathy was model-predicted a median roughly 6.2 months pre-onset. Most thyroid clonotypes with frequency above 0.001 were detected in blood. A 13 V-J signature model discriminated ophthalmopathy versus stable hyperthyroidism.

This CDR3 is built from 13 residues. With 6 bases clipped from V and 7 bases from J, the junction kept 8 bases outside the gene matches. Per germline, CDR1 SGHAT and CDR2 FQDESV (reference sequence). Uncontrolled infection, other autoimmune disease, pregnancy and lactation each barred patients from inclusion. Sequences were obtained from blood. The chain couples TRBV11-1 to TRBJ2-5, with 7 bases aligning to TRBD1. This sequence was found in a woman aged 35 to 49 with Graves' ophthalmopathy. The CDR3 DNA sequence: TGTGCCAGCAGTAGGGAGCGGACAGGGACCCAGTACTTC. This gives the protein CASSRERTGTQYF. The variable domain in full, completed from reference TRBV11-1 and TRBJ2-5, reads EAEVAQSPRYKITEKSQAVAFWCDPISGHATLYWYRQILGQGPELLVQFQDESVVDDSQLPKDRFSAERLKGVDSTLKIQPAELGDSAMYLCASSRERTGTQYFGPGTRLLVL.